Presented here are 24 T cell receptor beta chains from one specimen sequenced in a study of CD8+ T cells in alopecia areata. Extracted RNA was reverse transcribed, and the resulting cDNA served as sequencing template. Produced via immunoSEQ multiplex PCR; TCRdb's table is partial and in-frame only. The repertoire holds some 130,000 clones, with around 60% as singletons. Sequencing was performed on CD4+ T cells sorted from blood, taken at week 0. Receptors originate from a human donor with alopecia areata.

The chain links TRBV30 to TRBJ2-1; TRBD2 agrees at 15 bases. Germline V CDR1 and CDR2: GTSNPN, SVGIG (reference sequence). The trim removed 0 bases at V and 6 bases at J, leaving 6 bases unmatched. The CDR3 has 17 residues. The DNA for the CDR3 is TGTGCCTGGAGTGTGGGCATGGGACTAGCGGGGGGCAATGAGCAGTTCTTC. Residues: CAWSVGMGLAGGNEQFF.

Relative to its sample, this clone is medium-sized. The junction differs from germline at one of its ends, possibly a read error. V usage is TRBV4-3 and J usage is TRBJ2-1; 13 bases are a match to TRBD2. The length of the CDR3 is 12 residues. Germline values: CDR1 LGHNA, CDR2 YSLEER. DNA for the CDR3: TGCGCCAGCAGCGGACTAGCGGGGGCCCCAATCTTC. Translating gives CASSGLAGAPIF.

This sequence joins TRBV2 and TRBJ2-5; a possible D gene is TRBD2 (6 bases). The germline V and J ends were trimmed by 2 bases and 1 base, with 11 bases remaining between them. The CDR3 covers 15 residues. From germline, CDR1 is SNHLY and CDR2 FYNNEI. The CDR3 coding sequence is TGTGCCAGCAGTGAAAGGGGACTCACCCAAGAGACCCAGTACTTC. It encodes CASSERGLTQETQYF. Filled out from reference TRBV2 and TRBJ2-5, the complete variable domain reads EPEVTQTPSHQVTQMGQEVILRCVPISNHLYFYWYRQILGQKVEFLVSFYNNEISEKSEIFDDQFSVERPDGSNFTLKIRSTKLEDSAMYFCASSERGLTQETQYFGPGTRLLVL.

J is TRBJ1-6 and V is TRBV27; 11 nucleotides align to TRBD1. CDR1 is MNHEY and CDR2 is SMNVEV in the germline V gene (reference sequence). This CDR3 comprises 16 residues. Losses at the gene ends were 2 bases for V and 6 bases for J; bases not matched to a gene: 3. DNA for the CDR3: TGTGCCAGCAGTTTAGGGACAGGGGGACTTAATTCACCCCTCCACTTT. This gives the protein CASSLGTGGLNSPLHF.

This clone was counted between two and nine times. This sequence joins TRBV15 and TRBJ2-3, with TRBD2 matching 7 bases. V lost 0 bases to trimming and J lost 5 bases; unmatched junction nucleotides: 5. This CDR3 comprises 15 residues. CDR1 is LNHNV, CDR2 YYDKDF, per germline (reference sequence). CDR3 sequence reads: CATSREPVAGDTQYF. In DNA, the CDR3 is TGTGCCACCAGCAGAGAACCGGTAGCGGGAGATACGCAGTATTTT.

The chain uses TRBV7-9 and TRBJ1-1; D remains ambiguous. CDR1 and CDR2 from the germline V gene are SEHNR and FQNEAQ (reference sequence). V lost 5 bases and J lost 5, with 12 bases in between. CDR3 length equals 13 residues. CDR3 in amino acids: CASSEGWRTEAFF. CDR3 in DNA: TGTGCCAGCAGCGAGGGATGGAGGACTGAAGCTTTCTTT. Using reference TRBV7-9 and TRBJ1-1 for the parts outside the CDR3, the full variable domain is DTGVSQNPRHKITKRGQNVTFRCDPISEHNRLYWYRQTLGQGPEFLTYFQNEAQLEKSRLLSDRFSAERPKGSFSTLEIQRTEQGDSAMYLCASSEGWRTEAFFGQGTRLTVV.

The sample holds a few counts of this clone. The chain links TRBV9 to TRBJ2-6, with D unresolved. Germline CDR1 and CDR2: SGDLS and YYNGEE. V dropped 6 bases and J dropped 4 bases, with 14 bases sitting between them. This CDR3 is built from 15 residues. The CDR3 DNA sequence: TGTGCCAGCAAAAGGGATCCAGCGGGGGCCAACGTCCTGACTTTC. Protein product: CASKRDPAGANVLTF.

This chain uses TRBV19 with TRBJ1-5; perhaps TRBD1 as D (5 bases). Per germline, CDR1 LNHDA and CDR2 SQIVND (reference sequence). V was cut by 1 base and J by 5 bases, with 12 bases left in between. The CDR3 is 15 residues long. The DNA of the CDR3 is TGTGCCAGTAGTATAGGCCCAGGGATCGATCAGCCCCAGCATTTT. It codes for CASSIGPGIDQPQHF.

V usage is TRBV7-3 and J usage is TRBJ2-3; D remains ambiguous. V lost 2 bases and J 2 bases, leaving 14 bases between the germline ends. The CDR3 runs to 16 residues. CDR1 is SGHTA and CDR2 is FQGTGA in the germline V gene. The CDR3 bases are TGTGCCAGCAGCTTAGGCTCACACATCCTCACAGATACGCAGTATTTT. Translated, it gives CASSLGSHILTDTQYF.

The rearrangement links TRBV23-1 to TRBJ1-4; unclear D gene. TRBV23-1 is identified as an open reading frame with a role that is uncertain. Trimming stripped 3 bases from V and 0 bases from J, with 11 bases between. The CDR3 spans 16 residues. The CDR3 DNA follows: TGCGCCAGCAGTCACCCCGGACCTTCAACTAATGAAAAACTGTTTTTT. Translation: CASSHPGPSTNEKLFF.

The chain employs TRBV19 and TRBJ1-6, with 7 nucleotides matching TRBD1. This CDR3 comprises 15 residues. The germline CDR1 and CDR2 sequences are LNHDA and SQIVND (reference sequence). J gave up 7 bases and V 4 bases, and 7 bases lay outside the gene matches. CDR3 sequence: CASSTTGTANSPLHF. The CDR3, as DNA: TGTGCCAGTAGTACAACCGGGACAGCGAATTCACCCCTCCACTTT.

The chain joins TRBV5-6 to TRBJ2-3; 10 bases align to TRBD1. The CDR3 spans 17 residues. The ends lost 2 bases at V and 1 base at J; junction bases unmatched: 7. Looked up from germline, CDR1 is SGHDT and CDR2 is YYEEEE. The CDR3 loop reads CASSLPGQGRGTDTQYF. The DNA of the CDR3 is TGTGCCAGCAGCTTACCGGGACAGGGGCGCGGCACAGATACGCAGTATTTT. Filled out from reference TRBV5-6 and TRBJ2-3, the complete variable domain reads DAGVTQSPTHLIKTRGQQVTLRCSPKSGHDTVSWYQQALGQGPQFIFQYYEEEERQRGNFPDRFSGHQFPNYSSELNVNALLLGDSALYLCASSLPGQGRGTDTQYFGPGTRLTVL.

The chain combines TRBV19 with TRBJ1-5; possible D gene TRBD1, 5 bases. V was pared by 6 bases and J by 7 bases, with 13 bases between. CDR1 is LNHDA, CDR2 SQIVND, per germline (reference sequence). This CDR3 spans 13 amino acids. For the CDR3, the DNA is TGTGCCAGTAGAAACTTCCAGGGACAGCCCCAGCATTTT. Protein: CASRNFQGQPQHF.

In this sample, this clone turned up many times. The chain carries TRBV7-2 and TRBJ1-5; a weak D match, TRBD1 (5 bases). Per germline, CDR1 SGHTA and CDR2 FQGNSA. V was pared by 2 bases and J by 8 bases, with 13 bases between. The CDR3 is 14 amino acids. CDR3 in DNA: TGTGCCAGCAGCTTAATCCCGGGGCGAGAGCCCCAGCATTTT. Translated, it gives CASSLIPGREPQHF.

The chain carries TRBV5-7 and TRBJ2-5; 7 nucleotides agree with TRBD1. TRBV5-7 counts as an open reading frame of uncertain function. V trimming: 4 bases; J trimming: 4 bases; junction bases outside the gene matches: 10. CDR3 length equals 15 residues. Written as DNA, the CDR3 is TGTGCCAGCAGCGTCGACAGGGACGACGGAGAGACCCAGTACTTC. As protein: CASSVDRDDGETQYF.

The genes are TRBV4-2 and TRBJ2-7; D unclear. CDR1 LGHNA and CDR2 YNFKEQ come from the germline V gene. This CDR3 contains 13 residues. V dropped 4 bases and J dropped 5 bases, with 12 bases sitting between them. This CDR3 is CASSPSSDHEQYF. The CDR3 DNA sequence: TGTGCCAGCAGCCCCTCAAGCGATCACGAGCAGTACTTC.

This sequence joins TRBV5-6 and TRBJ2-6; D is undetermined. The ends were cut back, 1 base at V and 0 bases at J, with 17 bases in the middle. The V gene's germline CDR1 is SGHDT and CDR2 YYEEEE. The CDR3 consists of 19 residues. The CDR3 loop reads CASSLYMSELSSGANVLTF. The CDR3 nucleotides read TGTGCCAGCAGCTTGTATATGTCAGAACTCAGCTCTGGGGCCAACGTCCTGACTTTC.

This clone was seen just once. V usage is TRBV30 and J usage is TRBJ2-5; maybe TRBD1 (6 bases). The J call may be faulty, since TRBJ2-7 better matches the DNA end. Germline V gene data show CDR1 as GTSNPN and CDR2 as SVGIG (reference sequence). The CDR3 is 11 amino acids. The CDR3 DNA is TGTGCCTGGAGGGCAGGGGACGAGCAGTACTTC. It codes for CAWRAGDEQYF.

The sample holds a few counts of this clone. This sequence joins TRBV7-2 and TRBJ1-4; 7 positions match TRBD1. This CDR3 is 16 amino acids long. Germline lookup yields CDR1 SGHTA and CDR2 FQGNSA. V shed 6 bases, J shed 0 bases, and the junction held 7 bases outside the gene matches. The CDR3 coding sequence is TGTGCCAGCAGGCGGCAGGGGGGTTCAACTAATGAAAAACTGTTTTTT. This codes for CASRRQGGSTNEKLFF.

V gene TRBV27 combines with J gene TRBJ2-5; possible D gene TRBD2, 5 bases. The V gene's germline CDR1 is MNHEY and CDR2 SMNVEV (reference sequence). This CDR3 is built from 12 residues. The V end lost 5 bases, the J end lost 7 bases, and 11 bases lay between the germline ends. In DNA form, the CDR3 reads TGTGCCAGCAGTCGGGATTATGGGACCCAGTACTTC. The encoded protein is CASSRDYGTQYF.

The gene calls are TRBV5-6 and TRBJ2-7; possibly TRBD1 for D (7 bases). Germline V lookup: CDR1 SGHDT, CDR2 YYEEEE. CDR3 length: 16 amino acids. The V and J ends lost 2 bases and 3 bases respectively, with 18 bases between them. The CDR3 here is CASSLFGAGGFYEQYF. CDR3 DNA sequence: TGTGCCAGCAGCTTATTCGGCGCAGGGGGGTTCTACGAGCAGTACTTC.

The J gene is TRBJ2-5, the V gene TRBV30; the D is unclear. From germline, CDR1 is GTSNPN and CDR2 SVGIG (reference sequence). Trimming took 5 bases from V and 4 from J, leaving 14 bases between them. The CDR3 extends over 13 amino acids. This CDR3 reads CAWSSSTGETQYF. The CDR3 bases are TGTGCCTGGTCCTCCTCCACGGGAGAGACCCAGTACTTC. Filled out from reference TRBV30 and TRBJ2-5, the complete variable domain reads SQTIHQWPATLVQPVGSPLSLECTVEGTSNPNLYWYRQAAGRGLQLLFYSVGIGQISSEVPQNLSASRPQDRQFILSSKKLLLSDSGFYLCAWSSSTGETQYFGPGTRLLVL.

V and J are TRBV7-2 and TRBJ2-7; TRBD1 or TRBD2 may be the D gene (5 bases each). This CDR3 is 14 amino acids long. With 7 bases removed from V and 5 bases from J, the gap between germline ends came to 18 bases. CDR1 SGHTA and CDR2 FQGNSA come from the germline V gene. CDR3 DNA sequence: TGTGCCAGCACCGAGGGCAGGGTGCGTAACGAGCAGTACTTC. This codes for CASTEGRVRNEQYF.

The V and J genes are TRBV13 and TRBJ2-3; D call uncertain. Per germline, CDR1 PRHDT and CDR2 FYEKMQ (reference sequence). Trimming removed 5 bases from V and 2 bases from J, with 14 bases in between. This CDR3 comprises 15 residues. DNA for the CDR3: TGTGCCAGCAGCCCCCAATGGGGTAACACAGATACGCAGTATTTT. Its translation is CASSPQWGNTDTQYF. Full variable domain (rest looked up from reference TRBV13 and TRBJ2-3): AAGVIQSPRHLIKEKRETATLKCYPIPRHDTVYWYQQGPGQDPQFLISFYEKMQSDKGSIPDRFSAQQFSDYHSELNMSSLELGDSALYFCASSPQWGNTDTQYFGPGTRLTVL.